This T cell receptor (beta chain) is from a study of blood T cell repertoires in COVID-19. Background on the study: The United States, Italy and Spain provided the acute and convalescent COVID-19 samples.

Germline assignment: CDR1 SGHVS and CDR2 FQNEAQ. This CDR3 has 15 residues. Trimming shortened V by 1 base and J by 4 bases, and 10 bases separated the two germline ends. Clones were read by immunoSEQ multiplex PCR, and TCRdb kept only the in-frame ones, dropping some. This table holds roughly 250,000 clones, around 85% found once. The genes are TRBV7-8 and TRBJ1-4; D possibly corresponds to TRBD1 (5 bases). The sequence was obtained from a human donor with COVID-19, enrolled during active disease. The donor label of this sample is uncertain. Sequencing used peripheral blood. The DNA of the CDR3 is TGTGCCAGCAGCTTAGAAACAGGAGATAATGAAAAACTGTTTTTT. Residues: CASSLETGDNEKLFF.